This is a list of T cell receptor beta chains from one sample in a study of CD8 T cells in Susac syndrome. TCRdb analysed the immunoSEQ multiplex PCR reads with MiXCR anew, one entry per CDR3 protein. The sample contains approximately 120,000 distinct CDR3 sequences, 90% to 98% of which appear only once. Sequenced: CD4+ T cells from PBMCs. These receptor sequences come from a human donor in good health. Each CDR3 is given with its conserved first and last residue. Each record gives: D gene, CDR3 length, V gene, clone size, J gene, CDR3 protein, CDR3 DNA. A D gene is named only where the DNA matches it firmly. Size tells how often a clone was seen (once, few, many) or the class of an expanded clone, and some rows leave it out.

>TRBD2|16|TRBV19|-|TRBJ2-5
CASSRTSGGPQETQYF
TGTGCCAGCTCCAGGACTAGCGGGGGGCCCCAAGAGACCCAGTACTTC
>-|16|TRBV2|-|TRBJ2-6
CASNRWAVAGANVLTF
TGTGCCAGCAATCGTTGGGCTGTGGCTGGGGCCAACGTCCTGACTTTC
>-|18|TRBV28|-|TRBJ2-4
CASTPVDGGGLAKNIQYF
TGTGCCAGCACCCCGGTGGATGGGGGGGGCCTAGCCAAAAACATTCAGTACTTC
>TRBD2|14|TRBV7-9|-|TRBJ2-7
CASGRALTSYEQYF
TGTGCCAGCGGGAGGGCTTTAACTTCCTACGAGCAGTACTTC
>TRBD1|14|TRBV27|-|TRBJ1-2
CASSLSTGGYGYTF
TGTGCCAGCAGTTTATCAACAGGGGGCTATGGCTACACCTTC
>-|15|TRBV20-1|-|TRBJ1-5
CSASLGGASNQPQHF
TGCAGTGCTAGCTTGGGGGGAGCTAGCAATCAGCCCCAGCATTTT
>-|14|TRBV4-2|-|TRBJ2-7
CASSQALWEAEQYF
TGTGCCAGCAGCCAAGCGCTGTGGGAGGCCGAGCAGTACTTC
>-|14|TRBV7-9|-|TRBJ2-2
CASSVSQGSGELFF
TGTGCCAGCAGCGTTTCACAGGGCTCCGGGGAGCTGTTTTTT
>-|14|TRBV28|-|TRBJ2-5
CASSLATAAGTQYF
TGTGCCAGCAGTTTAGCGACCGCAGCGGGGACCCAGTACTTC
>-|15|TRBV7-9|-|TRBJ2-5
CASSLVPQVQETQYF
TGTGCCAGCAGCTTAGTCCCACAGGTCCAAGAGACCCAGTACTTC
>-|15|TRBV15|-|TRBJ2-3
CATSPTGPVGDTQYF
TGTGCCACCAGCCCAACAGGCCCGGTGGGAGATACGCAGTATTTT
>-|14|TRBV18|-|TRBJ2-5
CASSPLGGGETQYF
TGTGCCAGCTCACCTCTGGGAGGTGGAGAGACCCAGTACTTC
>-|14|TRBV4-3|-|TRBJ1-1
CASSQDKSGVRAFF
TGCGCCAGCAGCCAAGATAAGTCAGGGGTGCGAGCTTTCTTT
>TRBD2|14|TRBV6-2/TRBV6-3|-|TRBJ2-2
CASTHLADTGELFF
TGTGCCAGCACCCATCTAGCGGACACCGGGGAGCTGTTTTTT
>-|13|TRBV2|-|TRBJ2-1
CASSDAGANEQFF
TGTGCCAGCAGTGATGCGGGGGCCAATGAGCAGTTCTTC
>-|14|TRBV29-1|-|TRBJ2-5
CSGGRTGPQETQYF
TGCAGCGGGGGCCGAACAGGCCCACAAGAGACCCAGTACTTC
>-|14|TRBV5-1|-|TRBJ2-5
CASSPEGNRETQYF
TGCGCCAGCAGCCCGGAGGGGAACCGAGAGACCCAGTACTTC
>-|15|TRBV15|-|TRBJ2-5
CATSREMGREETQYF
TGTGCCACCAGCAGAGAAATGGGCCGAGAGGAGACCCAGTACTTC
>-|18|TRBV5-1|once|TRBJ2-7
CASSLVPQGSDNLYEQYF
TGCGCCAGCAGCTTGGTGCCACAGGGATCCGATAACCTCTACGAGCAGTACTTC
>-|12|TRBV30|-|TRBJ1-2
CAWSGTAYGYTF
TGTGCCTGGAGCGGTACAGCATATGGCTACACCTTC
>-|13|TRBV5-4|-|TRBJ2-1
CASSLAQYNEQFF
TGTGCCAGCAGCTTGGCCCAGTACAATGAGCAGTTCTTC
>-|15|TRBV5-1|-|TRBJ2-5
CASSLSGQQQETQYF
TGCGCCAGCAGCTTGTCCGGACAGCAACAAGAGACCCAGTACTTC
>TRBD2|15|TRBV3-1|-|TRBJ2-1
CASSQGTSAHNEQFF
TGTGCCAGCAGCCAAGGGACTAGCGCACACAATGAGCAGTTCTTC
>TRBD1|16|TRBV19|-|TRBJ2-3
CATTYQGQGAPDTQYF
TGTGCCACCACCTACCAGGGACAGGGGGCGCCTGATACGCAGTATTTT
>-|13|TRBV29-1|-|TRBJ2-3
CSVRGLNTDTQYF
TGCAGCGTCCGGGGACTCAACACAGATACGCAGTATTTT